This entry lists 16 T cell receptor beta chains sequenced from one sample in a study of identifying expanded T cells in peripheral blood. Sequencing was performed with immunoSEQ multiplex PCR; in TCRdb, only in-frame clones are kept and a portion is missing. The sample contains around 99,000 clones, about 88% of which appear only once. The sample taken for sequencing was blood. The receptors were gathered from a person aged 18 to 70 in good health.

The gene calls are TRBV29-1 and TRBJ1-3, with D maybe TRBD1 (5 bases). Germline assignment: CDR1 SQVTM and CDR2 ANQGSEA. V was trimmed by 4 bases and J by 1 base, leaving 8 bases between them. CDR3 length: 13 amino acids. The chain's CDR3 is CSVGQGSGNTIYF. The CDR3 DNA reads as TGCAGCGTTGGCCAGGGTTCTGGAAACACCATATATTTT.

V and J are TRBV9 and TRBJ2-1, with 13 nucleotides matching TRBD2. Germline lookup yields CDR1 SGDLS and CDR2 YYNGEE. The CDR3 totals 19 residues. The ends lost 2 bases at V and 0 bases at J; junction bases unmatched: 8. The CDR3, as DNA: TGTGCCAGCAGCGTGACTAGCGGGGGGATGATGAGCTCCTACAATGAGCAGTTCTTC. This sequence encodes CASSVTSGGMMSSYNEQFF. The whole variable domain, remainder taken from reference TRBV9 and TRBJ2-1, is DSGVTQTPKHLITATGQRVTLRCSPRSGDLSVYWYQQSLDQGLQFLIQYYNGEERAKGNILERFSAQQFPDLHSELNLSSLELGDSALYFCASSVTSGGMMSSYNEQFFGPGTRLTVL.

This chain joins TRBV14 and TRBJ2-7; TRBD2 matches at 9 bases. The J segment lost 9 bases and the V segment lost 6 bases, leaving 12 bases of the junction unmatched. Per the germline V gene, CDR1 is SGHDN and CDR2 is FVKESK. The CDR3 spans 14 residues. DNA of the CDR3: TGTGCCAGCAGTAGGACTAGCGAAACTCTGGGGCAGTACTTC. Protein sequence: CASSRTSETLGQYF.

This clone appeared a single time. The chain couples TRBV4-2 to TRBJ1-2; D ambiguous. The germline gives CDR1 LGHNA, CDR2 YNFKEQ. The CDR3 length is 16 residues. Between the trimmed V and J ends, which lost 0 bases and 3 bases, there was a span of 14 bases. Written as DNA, the CDR3 is TGTGCCAGCAGCCAAGATGGTACGGGGATCGACTATGGCTACACCTTC. This codes for CASSQDGTGIDYGYTF.

In its sample, this clone was seen once. This rearrangement joins TRBV29-1 to TRBJ1-3; maybe TRBD1 (5 bases). There are 12 residues in the CDR3. V was pared by 5 bases and J by 4 bases, with 9 bases between. In germline, CDR1 is SQVTM, CDR2 ANQGSEA. The CDR3 DNA reads as TGCAGCGTTTGGTCAGGGGGAAACACCATATATTTT. This sequence encodes CSVWSGGNTIYF.

The chain is built from TRBV19 and TRBJ2-5, with 7 bases matching TRBD1. Germline CDR1 reads LNHDA; CDR2 reads SQIVND (reference sequence). V trimming: 4 bases; J trimming: 4 bases; junction bases outside the gene matches: 6. The CDR3 extends over 14 amino acids. The DNA for the CDR3 is TGTGCCAGTAGTACACCGGGACAGTCAGAGACCCAGTACTTC. Translated: CASSTPGQSETQYF.

The V gene is TRBV7-2, the J gene TRBJ1-3, with a possible D match to TRBD1 (6 bases). This CDR3 has 16 amino acids. Trimming shortened V by 1 base and J by 3 bases, and 13 bases separated the two germline ends. Germline V gene lookup returns CDR1 SGHTA and CDR2 FQGNSA. The chain's CDR3 is CASSLVTGAGGNTIYF. The CDR3 DNA follows: TGTGCCAGCAGCTTAGTTACGGGGGCAGGTGGAAACACCATATATTTT.

V and J are TRBV29-1 and TRBJ2-7; 13 bases fit TRBD2. CDR1 is SQVTM, CDR2 ANQGSEA, per germline. The CDR3 has 15 amino acids. V shed 4 bases, J shed 6 bases, and the junction held 9 bases outside the gene matches. The CDR3 DNA reads TGCAGCGTTGTAGGTGGACTAGCGGGAGTCGCCGAGCAGTACTTC. As protein: CSVVGGLAGVAEQYF.

The gene calls are TRBV23-1 and TRBJ2-1; 15 bases map to TRBD2. TRBV23-1 is known as an ORF, though its function is uncertain. The CDR3 length is 18 residues. V gave up 5 bases and J gave up 8 bases; unmatched junction bases: 13. Here the CDR3 reads CASSFGLAGGHRVDEQFF. The CDR3 nucleotides read TGCGCCAGCAGTTTCGGACTAGCGGGAGGGCACCGCGTAGATGAGCAGTTCTTC.

The chain is built from TRBV7-3 and TRBJ2-7; 10 nucleotides align to TRBD1. Germline values: CDR1 SGHTA, CDR2 FQGTGA. CDR3 size: 14 residues. V trimming: 4 bases; J trimming: 6 bases; junction bases outside the gene matches: 6. The CDR3 nucleotides read TGTGCCAGCAGCTCTTCCGGGACAGGGGCCGAGCAGTACTTC. Translation: CASSSSGTGAEQYF.

The genes are TRBV5-8 and TRBJ2-1; D call uncertain. V shed 4 bases and J shed 5 bases, with 16 bases lying between them. Germline CDR1 and CDR2: SGHTS and YDEGEE. The CDR3 runs 15 residues. CDR3 DNA: TGTGCCAGCAGCACCGATGGTGCAGTGAACAATGAGCAGTTCTTC. It is translated as CASSTDGAVNNEQFF.

V and J are TRBV4-3 and TRBJ2-7; D gene uncertain. Germline lookup yields CDR1 LGHNA and CDR2 YSLEER. The CDR3 runs 11 residues. Trimming stripped 3 bases from V and 7 bases from J, with 7 bases between. CDR3 coding DNA: TGCGCCAGCAGCCAGGCGTTTGAGCAGTACTTC. Translating gives CASSQAFEQYF.

V and J are TRBV15 and TRBJ2-2, with a tentative D call TRBD1 (8 bases). V was cut by 3 bases and J by 7 bases, with 15 bases left in between. Germline values: CDR1 LNHNV, CDR2 YYDKDF (reference sequence). This CDR3 contains 15 residues. CDR3 loop: CATSRTGEGHGELFF. The CDR3 DNA reads TGTGCCACCAGCAGGACAGGGGAGGGTCACGGGGAGCTGTTTTTT.

The chain links TRBV27 to TRBJ2-5, with D perhaps given as TRBD1 or TRBD2 (5 bases each). This CDR3 contains 14 residues. Germline CDR1 MNHEY, CDR2 SMNVEV (reference sequence). Trimming pared 3 bases from V and 4 bases from J, leaving 12 bases between. The CDR3 spells CASSLAGTRETQYF. The CDR3 DNA reads as TGTGCCAGCAGTTTGGCCGGGACGCGAGAGACCCAGTACTTC.

The genes are TRBV23-1 and TRBJ2-3; 7 bases align to TRBD1. TRBV23-1 is an ORF, and what it does is uncertain. With 2 bases clipped from V and 6 bases from J, the junction kept 17 bases outside the gene matches. The CDR3 is 18 residues long. CDR3: CASSQPRQGVSMSDTQYF. The CDR3 DNA reads as TGCGCCAGCAGTCAACCGAGACAGGGTGTTAGTATGAGTGATACGCAGTATTTT.

V and J are TRBV6-1 and TRBJ2-7; D is undetermined. CDR1 is MNHNS and CDR2 is SASEGT in the germline V gene. CDR3 length: 14 amino acids. V was cut by 3 bases and J by 7 bases, with 16 bases left in between. CDR3 residues: CASSEFGLGDEQYF. The CDR3 region has the DNA TGTGCCAGCAGTGAGTTCGGATTGGGCGATGAGCAGTACTTC.